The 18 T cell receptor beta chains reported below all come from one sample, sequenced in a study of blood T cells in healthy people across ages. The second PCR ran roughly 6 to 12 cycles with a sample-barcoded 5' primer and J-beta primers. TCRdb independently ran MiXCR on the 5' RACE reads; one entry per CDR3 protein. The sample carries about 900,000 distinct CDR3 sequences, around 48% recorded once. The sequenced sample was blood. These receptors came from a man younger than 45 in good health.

CDR3 DNA sequence: TGCAGTAGTAGGACTAGCGGAAACATTCAGTACTTC. As protein: CSSRTSGNIQYF. This chain connects TRBV20-1 to TRBJ2-5; 10 bases are a match to TRBD2. The J call is doubtful: the DNA matches TRBJ2-4 better. Germline V gene lookup returns CDR1 DFQATT and CDR2 SNEGSKA (reference sequence). The CDR3 is made up of 12 amino acids.

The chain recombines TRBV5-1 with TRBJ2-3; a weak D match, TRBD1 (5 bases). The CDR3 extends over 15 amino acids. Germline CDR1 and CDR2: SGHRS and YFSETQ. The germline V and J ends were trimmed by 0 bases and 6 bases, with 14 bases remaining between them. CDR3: CASSLAPGYEDTQYF. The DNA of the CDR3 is TGCGCCAGCAGCTTGGCCCCAGGGTATGAGGATACGCAGTATTTT.

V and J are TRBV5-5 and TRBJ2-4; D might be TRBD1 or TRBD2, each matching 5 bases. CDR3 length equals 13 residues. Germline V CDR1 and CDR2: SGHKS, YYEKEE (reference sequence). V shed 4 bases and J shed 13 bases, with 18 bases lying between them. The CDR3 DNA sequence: TGTGCCAGCAGCCAAGGAAACCGGTGGGGGCAGTACTTC. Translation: CASSQGNRWGQYF.

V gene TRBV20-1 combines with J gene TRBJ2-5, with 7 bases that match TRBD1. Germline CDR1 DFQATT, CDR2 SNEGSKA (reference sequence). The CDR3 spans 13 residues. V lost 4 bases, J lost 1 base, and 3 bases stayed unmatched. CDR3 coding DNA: TGCAGTGCTACGGACAGGCTCCAAGAGACCCAGTACTTC. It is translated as CSATDRLQETQYF.

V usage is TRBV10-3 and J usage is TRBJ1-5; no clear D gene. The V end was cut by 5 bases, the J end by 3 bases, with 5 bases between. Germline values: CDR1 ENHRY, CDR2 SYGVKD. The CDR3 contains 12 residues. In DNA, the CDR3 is TGTGCCATCAGTCCCCTCAATCAGCCCCAGCATTTT. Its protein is CAISPLNQPQHF.

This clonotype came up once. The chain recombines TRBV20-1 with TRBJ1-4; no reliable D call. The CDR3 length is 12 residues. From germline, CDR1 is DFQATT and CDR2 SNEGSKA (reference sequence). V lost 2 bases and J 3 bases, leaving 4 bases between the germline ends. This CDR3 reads CSARLANEKLFF. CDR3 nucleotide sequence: TGCAGTGCTAGATTGGCTAATGAAAAACTGTTTTTT.

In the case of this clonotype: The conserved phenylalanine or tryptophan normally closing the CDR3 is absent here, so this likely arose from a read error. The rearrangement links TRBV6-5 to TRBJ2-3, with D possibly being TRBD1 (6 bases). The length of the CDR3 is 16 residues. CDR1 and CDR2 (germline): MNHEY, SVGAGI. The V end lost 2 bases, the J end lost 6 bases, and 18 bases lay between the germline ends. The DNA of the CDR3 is TGTGCCAGCAGTTACGGGGGCCTCCACGATGCGGATACGCAGTATTTG. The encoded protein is CASSYGGLHDADTQYL.

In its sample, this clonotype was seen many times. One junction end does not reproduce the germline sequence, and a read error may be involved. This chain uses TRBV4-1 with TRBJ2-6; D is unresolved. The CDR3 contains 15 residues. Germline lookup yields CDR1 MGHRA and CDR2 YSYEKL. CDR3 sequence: CASSQVGSGANVLTF. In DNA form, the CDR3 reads TGTGCCAGCAGCCAAGTAGGGTCGGGGGCCAACGTCCTGACTTTC.

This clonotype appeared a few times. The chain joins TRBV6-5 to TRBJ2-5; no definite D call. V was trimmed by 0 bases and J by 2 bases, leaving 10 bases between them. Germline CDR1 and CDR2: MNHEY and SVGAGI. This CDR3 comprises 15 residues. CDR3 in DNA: TGTGCCAGCAGTTACTCGATCCAGTTTCAAGAGACCCAGTACTTC. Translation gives CASSYSIQFQETQYF.

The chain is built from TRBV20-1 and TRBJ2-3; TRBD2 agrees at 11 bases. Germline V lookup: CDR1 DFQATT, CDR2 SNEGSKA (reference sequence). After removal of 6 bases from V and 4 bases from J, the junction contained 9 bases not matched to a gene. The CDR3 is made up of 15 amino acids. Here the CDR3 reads CSARISGRAPDTQYF. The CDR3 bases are TGCAGTGCCCGGATTAGCGGGAGGGCCCCAGATACGCAGTATTTT.

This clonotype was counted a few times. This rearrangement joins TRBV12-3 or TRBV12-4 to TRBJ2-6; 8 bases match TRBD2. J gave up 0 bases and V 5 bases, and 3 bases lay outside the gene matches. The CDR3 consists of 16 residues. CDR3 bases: TGTGCCAGCAGTCGGGGGGGCCTCTCTGGGGCCAACGTCCTGACTTTC. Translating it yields CASSRGGLSGANVLTF.

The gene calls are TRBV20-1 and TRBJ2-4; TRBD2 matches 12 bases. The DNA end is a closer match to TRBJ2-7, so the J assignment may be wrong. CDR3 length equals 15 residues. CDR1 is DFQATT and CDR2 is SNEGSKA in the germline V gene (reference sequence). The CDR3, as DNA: TGCAGTGCTAGGGCGACTAGCGGGGGTTTCTACGAGCAGTACTTC. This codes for CSARATSGGFYEQYF.

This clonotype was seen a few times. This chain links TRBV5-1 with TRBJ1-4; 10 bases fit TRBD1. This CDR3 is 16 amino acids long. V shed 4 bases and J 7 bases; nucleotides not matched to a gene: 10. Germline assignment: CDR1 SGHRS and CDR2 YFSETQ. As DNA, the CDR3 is TGCGCCAGCAGCGGAACCTCGGACAGGGGGGCTGAAAAACTGTTTTTT. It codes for CASSGTSDRGAEKLFF.

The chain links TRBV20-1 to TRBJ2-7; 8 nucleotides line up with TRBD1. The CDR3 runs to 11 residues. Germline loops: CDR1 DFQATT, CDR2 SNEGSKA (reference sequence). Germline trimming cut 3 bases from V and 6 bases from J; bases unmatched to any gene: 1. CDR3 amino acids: CSARDRAEQYF. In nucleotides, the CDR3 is TGCAGTGCTAGGGACAGGGCCGAGCAGTACTTC.

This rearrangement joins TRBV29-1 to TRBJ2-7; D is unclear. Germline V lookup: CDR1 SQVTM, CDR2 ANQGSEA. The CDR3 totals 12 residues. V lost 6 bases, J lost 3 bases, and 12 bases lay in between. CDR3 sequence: CSVGPAGYEQYF. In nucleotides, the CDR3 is TGCAGCGTCGGGCCGGCAGGCTACGAGCAGTACTTC.

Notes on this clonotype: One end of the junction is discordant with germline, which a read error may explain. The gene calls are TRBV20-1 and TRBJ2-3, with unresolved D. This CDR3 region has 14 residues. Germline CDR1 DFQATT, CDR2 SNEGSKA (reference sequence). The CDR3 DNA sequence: TGCAGTGCTCGAGACCCAGGCAGCACAGATACGCAGTATTTT. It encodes CSARDPGSTDTQYF.

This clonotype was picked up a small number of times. The CDR3 DNA follows: TGCGCCAGCAGCCCCCAGCCAACAGGGGACTATGGCTACACCTTC. It encodes CASSPQPTGDYGYTF. The chain uses TRBV4-1 and TRBJ1-2; 7 bases map to TRBD1. The J segment lost 3 bases and the V segment lost 4 bases, leaving 8 bases of the junction unmatched. The CDR3 has 15 amino acids. The germline CDR1 and CDR2 sequences are MGHRA and YSYEKL.

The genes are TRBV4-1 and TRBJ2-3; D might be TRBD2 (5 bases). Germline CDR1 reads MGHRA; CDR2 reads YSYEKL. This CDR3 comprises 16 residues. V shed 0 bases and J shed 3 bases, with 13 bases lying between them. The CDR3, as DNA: TGCGCCAGCAGCCAAGAAGGAGGACTGGTGACAGATACGCAGTATTTT. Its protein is CASSQEGGLVTDTQYF.